This T cell receptor beta chain derives from a study of blood T cell repertoires in COVID-19. This table comes from immunoSEQ multiplex PCR, and its TCRdb copy is limited to in-frame clones, with some not included. Of just over 300,000 clones in the sample, roughly 90% were seen once. Germline V CDR1 and CDR2: SNHLY, FYNNEI. This CDR3 comprises 17 residues. The ends lost 5 bases at V and 10 bases at J; junction bases unmatched: 15. The material sequenced was peripheral blood. This clonotype was obtained from a woman aged 25 to 45 with COVID-19, enrolled during active disease. V is TRBV2 and J is TRBJ1-6; 9 nucleotides align to TRBD1. CDR3 in DNA: TGTGCCAGCAGTCCCCGCACCGGGACAGGGTGGCACTCACCCCTCCACTTT. This gives the protein CASSPRTGTGWHSPLHF.